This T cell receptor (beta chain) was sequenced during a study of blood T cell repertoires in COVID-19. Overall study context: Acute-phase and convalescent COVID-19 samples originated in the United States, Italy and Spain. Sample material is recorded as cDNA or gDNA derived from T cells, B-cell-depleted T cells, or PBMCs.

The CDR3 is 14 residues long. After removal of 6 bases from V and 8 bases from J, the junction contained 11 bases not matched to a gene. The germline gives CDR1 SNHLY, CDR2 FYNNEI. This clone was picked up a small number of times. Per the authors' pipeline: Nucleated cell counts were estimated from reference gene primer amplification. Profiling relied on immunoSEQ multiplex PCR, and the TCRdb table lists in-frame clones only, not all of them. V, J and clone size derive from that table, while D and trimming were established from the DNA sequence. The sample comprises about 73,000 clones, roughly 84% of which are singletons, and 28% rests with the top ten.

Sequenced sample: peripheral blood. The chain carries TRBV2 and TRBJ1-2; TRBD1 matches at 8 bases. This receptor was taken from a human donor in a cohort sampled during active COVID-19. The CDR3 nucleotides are TGTGCCAGCAGCCGAAACAGGGGGGAGGGCGGCTACACCTTC. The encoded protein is CASSRNRGEGGYTF.